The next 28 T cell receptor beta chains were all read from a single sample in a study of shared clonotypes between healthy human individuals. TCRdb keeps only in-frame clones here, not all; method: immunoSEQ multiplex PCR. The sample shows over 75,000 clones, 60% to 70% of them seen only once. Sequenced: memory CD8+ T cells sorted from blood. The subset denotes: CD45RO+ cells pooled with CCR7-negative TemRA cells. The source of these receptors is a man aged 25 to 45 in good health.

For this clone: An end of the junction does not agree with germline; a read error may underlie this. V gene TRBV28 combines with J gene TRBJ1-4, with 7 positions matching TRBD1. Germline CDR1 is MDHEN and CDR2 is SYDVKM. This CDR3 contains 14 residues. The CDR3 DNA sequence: TGTGCCAGCACCAACCCCGGGACAGTAGGGCGGGCCCTTTTT. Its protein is CASTNPGTVGRALF.

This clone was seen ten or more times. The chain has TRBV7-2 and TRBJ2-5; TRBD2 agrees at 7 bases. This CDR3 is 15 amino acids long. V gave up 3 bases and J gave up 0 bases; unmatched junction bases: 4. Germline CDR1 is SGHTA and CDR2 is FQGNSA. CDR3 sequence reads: CASSFWGGHQETQYF. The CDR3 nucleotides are TGTGCCAGCAGCTTCTGGGGGGGACACCAAGAGACCCAGTACTTC.

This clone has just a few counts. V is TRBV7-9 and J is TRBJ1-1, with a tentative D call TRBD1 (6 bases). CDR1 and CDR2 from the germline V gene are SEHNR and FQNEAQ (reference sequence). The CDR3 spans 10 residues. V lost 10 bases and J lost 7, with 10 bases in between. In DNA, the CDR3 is TGTGCCACTATAGGGGGTGAAGCTTTCTTT. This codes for CATIGGEAFF.

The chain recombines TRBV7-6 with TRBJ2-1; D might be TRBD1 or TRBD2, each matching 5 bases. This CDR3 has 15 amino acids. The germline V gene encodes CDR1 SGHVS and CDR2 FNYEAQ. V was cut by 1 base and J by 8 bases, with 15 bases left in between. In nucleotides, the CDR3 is TGTGCCAGCAGCTTAGAGAGGGTCGGGGCGTATGAGCAGTTCTTC. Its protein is CASSLERVGAYEQFF.

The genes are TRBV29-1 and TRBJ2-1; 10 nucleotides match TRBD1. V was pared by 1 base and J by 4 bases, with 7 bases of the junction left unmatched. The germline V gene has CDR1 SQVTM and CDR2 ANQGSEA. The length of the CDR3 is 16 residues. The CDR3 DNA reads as TGCAGCGTTGAAGGGGGGACAGGGGCAGGGTACAATGAGCAGTTCTTC. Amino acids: CSVEGGTGAGYNEQFF.

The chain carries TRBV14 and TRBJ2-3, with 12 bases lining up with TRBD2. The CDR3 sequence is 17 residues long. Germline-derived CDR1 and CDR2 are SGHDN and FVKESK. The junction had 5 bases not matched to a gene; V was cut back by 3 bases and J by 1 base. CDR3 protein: CASSQLGTSGRTDTQYF. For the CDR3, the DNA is TGTGCCAGCAGCCAGCTTGGGACTAGCGGGCGCACAGATACGCAGTATTTT.

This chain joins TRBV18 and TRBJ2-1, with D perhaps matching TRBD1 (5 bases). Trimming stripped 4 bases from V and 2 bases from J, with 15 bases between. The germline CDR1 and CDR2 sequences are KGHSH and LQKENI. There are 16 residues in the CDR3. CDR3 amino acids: CASSHNPARAYNEQFF. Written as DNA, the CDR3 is TGTGCCAGCTCACACAATCCCGCCAGGGCCTACAATGAGCAGTTCTTC.

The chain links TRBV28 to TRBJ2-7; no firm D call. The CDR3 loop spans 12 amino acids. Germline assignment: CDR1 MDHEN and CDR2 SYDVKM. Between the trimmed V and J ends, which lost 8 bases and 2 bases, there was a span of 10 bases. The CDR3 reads CASAARTYEQYF. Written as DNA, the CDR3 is TGTGCCAGCGCCGCCAGGACCTACGAGCAGTACTTC.

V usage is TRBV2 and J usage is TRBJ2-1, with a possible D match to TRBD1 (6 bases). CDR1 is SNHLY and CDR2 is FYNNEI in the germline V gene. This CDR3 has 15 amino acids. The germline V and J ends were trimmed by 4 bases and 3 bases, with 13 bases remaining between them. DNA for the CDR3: TGTGCCAGCAGTGTTGGCAGGGGTGACTACAATGAGCAGTTCTTC. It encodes CASSVGRGDYNEQFF. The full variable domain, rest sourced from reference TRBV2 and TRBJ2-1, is EPEVTQTPSHQVTQMGQEVILRCVPISNHLYFYWYRQILGQKVEFLVSFYNNEISEKSEIFDDQFSVERPDGSNFTLKIRSTKLEDSAMYFCASSVGRGDYNEQFFGPGTRLTVL.

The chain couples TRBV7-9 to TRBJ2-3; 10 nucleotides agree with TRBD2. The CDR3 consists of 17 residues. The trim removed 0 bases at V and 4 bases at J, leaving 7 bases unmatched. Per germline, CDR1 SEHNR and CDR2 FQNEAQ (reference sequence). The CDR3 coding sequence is TGTGCCAGCAGCTTAGCCGCTAGCGGGAGTGAAGCAGATACGCAGTATTTT. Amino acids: CASSLAASGSEADTQYF.

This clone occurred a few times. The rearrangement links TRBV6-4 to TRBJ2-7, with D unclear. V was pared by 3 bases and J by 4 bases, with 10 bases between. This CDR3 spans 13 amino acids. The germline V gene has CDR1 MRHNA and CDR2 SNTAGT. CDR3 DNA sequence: TGTGCCAGCAGTGAAGGGTCTCAGTACGAGCAGTACTTC. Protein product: CASSEGSQYEQYF.

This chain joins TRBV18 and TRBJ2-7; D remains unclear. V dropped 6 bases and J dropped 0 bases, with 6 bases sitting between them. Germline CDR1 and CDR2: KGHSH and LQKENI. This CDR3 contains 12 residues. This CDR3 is CASSQSSYEQYF. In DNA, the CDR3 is TGTGCCAGCTCCCAAAGCTCCTACGAGCAGTACTTC.

CDR3 sequence (DNA): TGTGCCAGCAGCCTTGGGACAGGTGTCAACGAGCAGTACTTC. It translates to CASSLGTGVNEQYF. V gene TRBV11-2 combines with J gene TRBJ2-7; TRBD1 aligns across 8 bases. V was pared by 5 bases and J by 5 bases, with 8 bases of the junction left unmatched. Germline V gene data show CDR1 as SGHAT and CDR2 as FQNNGV. The CDR3 is 14 amino acids.

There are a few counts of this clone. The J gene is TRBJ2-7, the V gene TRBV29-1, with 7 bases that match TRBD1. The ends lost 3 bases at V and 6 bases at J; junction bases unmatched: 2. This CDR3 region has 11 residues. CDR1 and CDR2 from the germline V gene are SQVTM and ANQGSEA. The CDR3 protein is CSVERQGEQYF. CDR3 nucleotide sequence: TGCAGCGTTGAGAGACAGGGCGAGCAGTACTTC.

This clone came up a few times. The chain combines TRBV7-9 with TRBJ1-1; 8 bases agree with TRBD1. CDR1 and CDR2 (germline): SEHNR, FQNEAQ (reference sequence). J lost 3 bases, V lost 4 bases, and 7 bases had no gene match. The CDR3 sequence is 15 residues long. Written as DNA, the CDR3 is TGTGCCAGCAGCTCCGGACAGGGACAATACACTGAAGCTTTCTTT. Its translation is CASSSGQGQYTEAFF.

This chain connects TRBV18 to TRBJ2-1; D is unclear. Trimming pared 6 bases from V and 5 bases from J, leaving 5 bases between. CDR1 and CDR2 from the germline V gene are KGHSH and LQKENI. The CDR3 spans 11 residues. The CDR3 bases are TGTGCCAGCTCGGTGAACAATGAGCAGTTCTTC. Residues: CASSVNNEQFF.

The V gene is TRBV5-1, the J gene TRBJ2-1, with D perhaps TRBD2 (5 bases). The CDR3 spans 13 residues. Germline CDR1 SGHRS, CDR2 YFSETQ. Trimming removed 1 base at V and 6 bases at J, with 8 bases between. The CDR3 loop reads CASSLLEGNEQFF. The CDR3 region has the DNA TGCGCCAGCAGCTTGTTAGAGGGCAATGAGCAGTTCTTC. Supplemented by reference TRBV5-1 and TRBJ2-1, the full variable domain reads KAGVTQTPRYLIKTRGQQVTLSCSPISGHRSVSWYQQTPGQGLQFLFEYFSETQRNKGNFPGRFSGRQFSNSRSEMNVSTLELGDSALYLCASSLLEGNEQFFGPGTRLTVL.

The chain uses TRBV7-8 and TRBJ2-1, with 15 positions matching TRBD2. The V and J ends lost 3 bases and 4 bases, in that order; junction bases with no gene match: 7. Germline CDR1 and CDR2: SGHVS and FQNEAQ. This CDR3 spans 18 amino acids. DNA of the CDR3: TGTGCCAGCAGCTTGGGACTAGCGGGAGGTTCCTCGTACAATGAGCAGTTCTTC. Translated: CASSLGLAGGSSYNEQFF.

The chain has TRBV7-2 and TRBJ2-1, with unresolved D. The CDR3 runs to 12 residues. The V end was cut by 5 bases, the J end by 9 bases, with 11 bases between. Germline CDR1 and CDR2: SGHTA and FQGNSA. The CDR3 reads CASSPSSVEQFF. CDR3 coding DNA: TGTGCCAGCAGCCCGTCTAGTGTTGAGCAGTTCTTC.

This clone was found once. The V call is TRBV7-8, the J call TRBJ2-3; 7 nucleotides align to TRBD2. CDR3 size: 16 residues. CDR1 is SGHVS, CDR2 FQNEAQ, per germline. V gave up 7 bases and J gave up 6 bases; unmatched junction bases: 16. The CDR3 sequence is CASMHRRVAGHDTQYF. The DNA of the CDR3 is TGTGCCAGCATGCACCGGAGGGTAGCGGGCCATGATACGCAGTATTTT.

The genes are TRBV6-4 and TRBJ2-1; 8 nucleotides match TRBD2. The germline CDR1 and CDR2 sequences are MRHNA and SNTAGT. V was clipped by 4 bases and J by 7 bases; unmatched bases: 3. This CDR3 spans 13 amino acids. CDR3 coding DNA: TGTGCCAGCAGTGGAGCGGGAGAGAATGAGCAGTTCTTC. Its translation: CASSGAGENEQFF.

CDR3 amino acids: CASSVLGTSGIYEQYF. In nucleotides, the CDR3 is TGTGCCAGCAGTGTTTTGGGGACTAGCGGGATCTACGAGCAGTACTTC. The chain joins TRBV2 to TRBJ2-7; 13 bases match TRBD2. This CDR3 is built from 16 residues. Trimming at V came to 4 bases and at J to 3 bases, leaving 6 bases not matched to a gene. Germline V CDR1 and CDR2: SNHLY, FYNNEI.

CDR3 amino acids: CASSISGDQDTQYF. The CDR3 DNA is TGTGCCAGTAGTATCTCGGGTGACCAGGATACGCAGTATTTT. This rearrangement joins TRBV19 to TRBJ2-3; no firm D call. Germline lookup yields CDR1 LNHDA and CDR2 SQIVND (reference sequence). The CDR3 covers 14 residues. V was clipped by 3 bases and J by 6 bases, with 13 bases between them.

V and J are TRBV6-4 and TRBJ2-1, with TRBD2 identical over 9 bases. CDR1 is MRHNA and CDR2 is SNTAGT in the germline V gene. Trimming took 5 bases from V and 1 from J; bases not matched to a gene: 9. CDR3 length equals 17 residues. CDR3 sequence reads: CASSTHSGSGSYNEQFF. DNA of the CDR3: TGTGCCAGCAGTACCCATAGCGGGAGTGGGTCCTACAATGAGCAGTTCTTC.

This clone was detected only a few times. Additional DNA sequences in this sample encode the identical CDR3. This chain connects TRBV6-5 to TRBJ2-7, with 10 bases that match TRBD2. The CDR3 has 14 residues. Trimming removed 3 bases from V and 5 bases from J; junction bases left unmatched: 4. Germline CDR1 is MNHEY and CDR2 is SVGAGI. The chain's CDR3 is CASSYGLAGDEQYF. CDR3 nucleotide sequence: TGTGCCAGCAGTTATGGGCTAGCGGGAGACGAGCAGTACTTC.

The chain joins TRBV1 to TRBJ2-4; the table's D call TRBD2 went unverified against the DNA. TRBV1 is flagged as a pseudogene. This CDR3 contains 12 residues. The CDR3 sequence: CTSSRPVDIQYF. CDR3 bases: TGCACCAGCAGTCGCCCGGTCGACATTCAGTACTTC.

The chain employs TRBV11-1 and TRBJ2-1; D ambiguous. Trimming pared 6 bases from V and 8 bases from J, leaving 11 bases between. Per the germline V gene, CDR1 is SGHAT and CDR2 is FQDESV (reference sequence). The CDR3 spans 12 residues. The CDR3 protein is CASSGHLDEQFF. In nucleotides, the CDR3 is TGTGCCAGCAGTGGGCATCTCGATGAGCAGTTCTTC.

The CDR3 loop is CASSRDTTNYGYTF. In DNA, the CDR3 is TGTGCCAGCAGCCGGGACACCACTAACTATGGCTACACCTTC. The J gene is TRBJ1-2, the V gene TRBV9, with D perhaps matching TRBD1 (6 bases). Trimming cost V 4 bases and J 0 bases, with 10 bases left between them. The CDR3 loop spans 14 amino acids. Per the germline V gene, CDR1 is SGDLS and CDR2 is YYNGEE.